This record covers a single T cell receptor beta chain. This entry comes from a study of PD-L1 blockade in urothelial cancer. Time point: pretreatment peripheral blood. Sequenced by immunoSEQ multiplex PCR; TCRdb stores in-frame clones only, minus some. The data hold approximately 63,000 clones, with 75% to 85% observed a single time. The germline V gene encodes CDR1 LNHDA and CDR2 SQIVND (reference sequence). The V end lost 6 bases, the J end lost 7 bases, and 16 bases lay between the germline ends. This CDR3 has 14 amino acids. The V gene is TRBV19, the J gene TRBJ1-5; D unresolved. The receptor was derived from a man in his 70s with urothelial cancer. Sequenced material: PBMCs, taken around atezolizumab (anti-PD-L1) treatment. The CDR3 bases are TGTGCCAGTAGCCCTCTGGGCGGAGGGCAGCCCCAGCATTTT. This gives the protein CASSPLGGGQPQHF.